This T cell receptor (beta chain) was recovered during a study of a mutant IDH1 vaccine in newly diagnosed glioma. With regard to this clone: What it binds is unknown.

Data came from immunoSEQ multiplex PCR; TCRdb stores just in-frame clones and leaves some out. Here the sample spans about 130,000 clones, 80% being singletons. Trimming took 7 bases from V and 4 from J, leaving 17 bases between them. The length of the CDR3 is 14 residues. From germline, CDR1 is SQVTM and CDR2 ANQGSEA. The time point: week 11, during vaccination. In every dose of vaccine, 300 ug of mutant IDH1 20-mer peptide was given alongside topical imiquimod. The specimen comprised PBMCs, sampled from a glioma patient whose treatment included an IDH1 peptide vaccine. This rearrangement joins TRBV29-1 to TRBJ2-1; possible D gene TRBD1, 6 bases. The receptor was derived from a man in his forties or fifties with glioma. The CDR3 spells CSGGDTMLYNEQFF. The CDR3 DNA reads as TGCAGCGGAGGGGACACGATGCTTTACAATGAGCAGTTCTTC.